This is a list of T cell receptor beta chains from one sample in a study of T-cell memory formation after mild COVID-19. TCRdb independently ran MiXCR on the 5' RACE reads; one entry per CDR3 protein. The sample holds 300,000 to 400,000 distinct CDR3 sequences, about a sixth seen once. Sequenced sample: PBMCs or a T cell subset sorted from them (not recorded which). The receptor source for this set is a man aged 18 to 30 who had mild COVID-19 (a few samples of this study predate the infection). Cell type and time point are not known. CDR3s include the opening cysteine and the closing phenylalanine or tryptophan. D genes are given only for firm matches. Expanded clones are given a class, and other clones once, few, many or no size at all.

j_gene,d_gene,v_gene,abundance,CDR3nt,CDR3aa
TRBJ2-1,.,TRBV28,.,TGTGCCAGCAGGCCCTCTGGAGGGTACAATGAGCAGTTCTTC,CASRPSGGYNEQFF
TRBJ2-3,.,TRBV7-2,few,TGTGCCAGCTCGACTAGTAGCACAGATACGCAGTATTTT,CASSTSSTDTQYF
TRBJ1-4,.,TRBV18,.,TGTGCCAGCTCACCGATAGATGGACCCTTAGGCGAAAAACTGTTTTTT,CASSPIDGPLGEKLFF
TRBJ2-5,.,TRBV7-8,few,TGTGCCAGCGGGGGGGCTTCGGGACACCAAGAGACCCAGTACTTC,CASGGASGHQETQYF
TRBJ1-3,TRBD1,TRBV4-3,.,TGCGCCAGCAGCCAAGAAAGCCGGGACAGCTCTGGAAACACCATATATTTT,CASSQESRDSSGNTIYF
TRBJ1-1,.,TRBV3-1,.,TGTGCCAGCAGCCCCGGGTCTGACGGTAGAGCGGCTTTCTTT,CASSPGSDGRAAFF
TRBJ1-4,.,TRBV6-1,.,TGTGCCAGCAGTATCGCCGACAGGGAAAAACTGTTTTTT,CASSIADREKLFF
TRBJ2-4,.,TRBV12-3/TRBV12-4,few,TGTGCCAGCAGTTTAGAGCATAAAAACATTCAGTACTTC,CASSLEHKNIQYF
TRBJ1-5,TRBD1,TRBV6-2/TRBV6-3,.,TGTGCCAGCAGTTACTCAGGGGGCATTCAGCCCCAGCATTTT,CASSYSGGIQPQHF
TRBJ2-1,TRBD1,TRBV6-5,.,TGTGCCAGCAGAGGGACAGGTAACAATGAGCAGTTCTTC,CASRGTGNNEQFF
TRBJ2-3,TRBD1,TRBV24-1,many,TGTGCCACCAGTGATTGGGGACAGGGATACACAGATACGCAGTATTTT,CATSDWGQGYTDTQYF
TRBJ2-1,TRBD1,TRBV6-5,many,TGTGCCAGCAGTTCCGGGACAGATTCCTACAATGAGCAGTTCTTC,CASSSGTDSYNEQFF
TRBJ1-4,TRBD1,TRBV15,few,TGTGCCACCAGCAGCCGGGACAGGGGGCATGAAAAACTGTTTTTT,CATSSRDRGHEKLFF
TRBJ2-1,.,TRBV12-3/TRBV12-4,.,TGTGCCAGCAGTTCTAGAACAGGTCCCAATGAGCAGTTCTTC,CASSSRTGPNEQFF
TRBJ1-5,.,TRBV29-1,many,TGCAGCGCACAGGAGGGGGATCAGCCCCAGCATTTT,CSAQEGDQPQHF
TRBJ2-3,.,TRBV12-3/TRBV12-4,few,TGTGCCAGCAGTTTCTCGCGGGGCCCGAGGGATACGCAGTATTTT,CASSFSRGPRDTQYF
TRBJ2-1,TRBD2,TRBV7-2,few,TGTGCCAGCAGCAGTAGCGGGGATGAGCAGTTCTTC,CASSSSGDEQFF
TRBJ1-6,.,TRBV6-5,many,TGTGCCAGCAGTTATTGGACGTTAAATTCACCCCTCCACTTT,CASSYWTLNSPLHF
TRBJ1-1,.,TRBV15,many,TGTGCCACCAGCACGGCCGGTTTGGGTAGAGGTACGATGGCTTTCTTT,CATSTAGLGRGTMAFF
TRBJ2-5,TRBD1,TRBV11-2,few,TGTGCCAGCGGCTTACCCCAGGGGGCCCCAGAGACCCAGTACTTC,CASGLPQGAPETQYF
TRBJ2-1,.,TRBV6-5,many,TGTGCCAGCTCTCACGAGGCCTCCTACAATGAGCAGTTCTTC,CASSHEASYNEQFF
TRBJ1-3,.,TRBV12-3/TRBV12-4,few,TGTGCCAGCAGTTTAGTGGGACAAAGAAGTGGAAACACCATATATTTT,CASSLVGQRSGNTIYF
TRBJ1-1,TRBD1,TRBV7-2,.,TGTGCCAGCAGCTTAGGATATACAACAGGGGGTTGGAGGGGTGAAGCTTTCTTT,CASSLGYTTGGWRGEAFF
TRBJ2-3,TRBD1,TRBV6-2/TRBV6-3,few,TGTGCCAGCACCTCCGTGGACAGGGACACAGATACGCAGTATTTT,CASTSVDRDTDTQYF
TRBJ2-3,TRBD2,TRBV7-2,few,TGTGCCAGCAGGAAGCGGGGGGGCCCGGCAGATACGCAGTATTTT,CASRKRGGPADTQYF
TRBJ2-5,.,TRBV4-2,.,TGTGCCAGCAGCCAAGTTCTAGGACTGGGAGAGACCCAGTACTTC,CASSQVLGLGETQYF
TRBJ2-1,TRBD2,TRBV6-5,few,TGTGCCAGCAGCCCTAGCGGGGGCGTTAACAATGAGCAGTTCTTC,CASSPSGGVNNEQFF
TRBJ2-1,.,TRBV6-2/TRBV6-3,.,TGTGCCAGCAGTTGGGGGGCCCTTCGTAATGAGCAGTTCTTC,CASSWGALRNEQFF
TRBJ1-2,.,TRBV5-1,.,TGCGCCAGCAGCCATGGAGGGCAGGGGTATGGCTACACCTTC,CASSHGGQGYGYTF
TRBJ2-5,.,TRBV6-5,few,TGTGCCAGCAGCATAGCTAAGAGGGCCGACCAAGAGACCCAGTACTTC,CASSIAKRADQETQYF
TRBJ2-3,.,TRBV21-1,few,TGTGCCAGCAGCAAAGAGGAGGGGCCGGATACGCAGTATTTT,CASSKEEGPDTQYF
TRBJ1-2,.,TRBV7-2,.,TGTGCCAGCAGCTCCTGGAAACAGGTTACCGATGGCTACACCTTC,CASSSWKQVTDGYTF
TRBJ2-1,.,TRBV20-1,few,TGCAGTGCTAGAGGGCAGGGAGTAGGGGAGCAGTTCTTC,CSARGQGVGEQFF
TRBJ2-6,.,TRBV18,few,TGTGCCAGCTCACCACCCCGGCGGTACTCTGGGGCCAACGTCCTGACTTTC,CASSPPRRYSGANVLTF
TRBJ2-3,TRBD1,TRBV5-1,.,TGCGCCAGCAGCTTGGCCTTGACAGGGTCGGGTGGGACGCAGTATTTT,CASSLALTGSGGTQYF
TRBJ2-3,.,TRBV2,.,TGTGCCAGCAGGGCCCTGGGGGCCACAGATACGCAGTATTTT,CASRALGATDTQYF
TRBJ1-2,.,TRBV5-1,few,TGCGCCAGCAGCTCCTTGGGGGGGGTCTATGGCTACACCTTC,CASSSLGGVYGYTF
TRBJ2-1,TRBD2,TRBV7-9,few,TGTGCCAGCATCCAACTAGCGGGGGAAGTAAATGAGCAGTTCTTC,CASIQLAGEVNEQFF
TRBJ2-1,TRBD2,TRBV9,many,TGTGCCAGCAGCGTAGGAATAGCGGGGGACAATGAGCAGTTCTTC,CASSVGIAGDNEQFF
TRBJ2-2,TRBD2,TRBV20-1,.,TGCAGTGCTAGAGACCCCTTTTCGCGGGGGGGCCGAAGTGGGGAGCTGTTTTTT,CSARDPFSRGGRSGELFF
TRBJ2-1,.,TRBV28,few,TGTGCCAGCAGCCCCAGGGGGGAGGACAATGAGCAGTTCTTC,CASSPRGEDNEQFF
TRBJ2-3,.,TRBV5-1,many,TGCGCCAGCAGCTTGGGATGGTCGGGACCCACTGGGGGAGATACGCAGTATTTT,CASSLGWSGPTGGDTQYF